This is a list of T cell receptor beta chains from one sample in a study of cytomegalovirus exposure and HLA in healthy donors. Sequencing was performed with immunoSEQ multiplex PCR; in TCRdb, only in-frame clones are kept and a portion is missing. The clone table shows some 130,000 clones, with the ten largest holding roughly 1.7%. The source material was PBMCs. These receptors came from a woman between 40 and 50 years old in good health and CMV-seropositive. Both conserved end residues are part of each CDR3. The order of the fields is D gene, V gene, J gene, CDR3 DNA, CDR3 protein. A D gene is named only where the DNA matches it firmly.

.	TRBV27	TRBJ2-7	TGTGCCAGCAGCCGACAGAGGACCTACGAGCAGTACTTC	CASSRQRTYEQYF
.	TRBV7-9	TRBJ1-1	TGTGCCAGCAGCCGAGCGGGACAGAACACTGAAGCTTTCTTT	CASSRAGQNTEAFF
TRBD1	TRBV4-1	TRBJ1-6	TGCGCCAGCAGCCAAGAGAAGGGGGCTAACTCACCCCTCCACTTT	CASSQEKGANSPLHF
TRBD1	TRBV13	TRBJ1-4	TGTGCCAGCAGCTCCGGACAGGGAGGAGAAAAACTGTTTTTT	CASSSGQGGEKLFF
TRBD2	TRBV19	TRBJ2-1	TGTGCCAGTACCTTAGCGGGAGGGCTATACAATGAGCAGTTCTTC	CASTLAGGLYNEQFF
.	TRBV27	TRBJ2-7	TGTGCCAGCAGAAAGACAGCCTACGAGCAGTACTTC	CASRKTAYEQYF
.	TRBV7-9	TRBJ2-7	TGTGCCAGCAGCTTAGCGCGACAGGCGGAGAGGCAGTACTTC	CASSLARQAERQYF
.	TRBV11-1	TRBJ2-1	TGTGCCAGCAGCGCCACAGGTTACAATGAGCAGTTCTTC	CASSATGYNEQFF
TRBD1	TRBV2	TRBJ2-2	TGTGCCAGCAGTGCGGACAGGGAATGGGAGCTGTTTTTT	CASSADREWELFF
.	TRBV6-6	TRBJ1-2	TGTGCCAGCAGTTACTCGGACAGTTCCTTCCCCTATGGCTACACCTTC	CASSYSDSSFPYGYTF
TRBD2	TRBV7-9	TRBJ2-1	TGTGCCAGCAGCTTATACGTTTCTGGGACTAGCGGGACCGGGGAGTTCTTC	CASSLYVSGTSGTGEFF
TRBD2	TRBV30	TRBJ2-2	TGTGCCTGGAGTATGGGAGCGGGAGGAGCGAACACCGGGGAGCTGTTTTTT	CAWSMGAGGANTGELFF
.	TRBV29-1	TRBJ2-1	TGCAGCGTTGAGTGGGGCGAGCAGTTCTTC	CSVEWGEQFF
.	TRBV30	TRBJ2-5	TGTGCCTGGAGTGTAGGGGCACAGGAGACCCAGTACTTC	CAWSVGAQETQYF
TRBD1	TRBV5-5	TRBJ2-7	TGTGCCAGCAGCTTGGGGACAGGGGCCTACGAGCAGTACTTC	CASSLGTGAYEQYF
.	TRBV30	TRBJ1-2	TGTGCCTGGAAGGCCAGGGAGGTAGAAGGCTACACCTTC	CAWKAREVEGYTF
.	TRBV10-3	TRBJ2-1	TGTGCCATCAGTGAGTCCAGGCCGACCTCCAATGAGCAGTTCTTC	CAISESRPTSNEQFF
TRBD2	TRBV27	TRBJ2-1	TGTGCCAGCAGTTTAATAGCGGGTAACAATGAGCAGTTCTTC	CASSLIAGNNEQFF
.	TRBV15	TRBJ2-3	TGTGCCACCAGCAGATCACAACTAGTATCAAGGAGAGATACGCAGTATTTT	CATSRSQLVSRRDTQYF
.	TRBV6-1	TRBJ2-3	TGTGCCAGCAGTGAATCGTTGTCAGATACGCAGTATTTT	CASSESLSDTQYF
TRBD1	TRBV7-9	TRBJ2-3	TGTGCCAGCAGCTATGGGACAGGAGATAGCACAGATACGCAGTATTTT	CASSYGTGDSTDTQYF
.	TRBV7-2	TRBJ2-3	TGTGCCAGCAGCCCTACCACCGGGGCGCAGTATTTT	CASSPTTGAQYF
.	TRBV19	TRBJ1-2	TGTGCCAGTAGTATAGAGGGGGCCAGCTCTAACTATGGCTACACCTTC	CASSIEGASSNYGYTF
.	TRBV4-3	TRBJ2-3	TGCGCCAGCAGCCAAGATCTCCGTCGAGATACGCAGTATTTT	CASSQDLRRDTQYF
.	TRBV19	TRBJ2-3	TGTGCCAGTAGTATGCAGTCTAGCACAGATACGCAGTATTTT	CASSMQSSTDTQYF
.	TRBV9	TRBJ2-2	TGTGCCAGCAGCGTATATTTAGAGTACACCGGGGAGCTGTTTTTT	CASSVYLEYTGELFF